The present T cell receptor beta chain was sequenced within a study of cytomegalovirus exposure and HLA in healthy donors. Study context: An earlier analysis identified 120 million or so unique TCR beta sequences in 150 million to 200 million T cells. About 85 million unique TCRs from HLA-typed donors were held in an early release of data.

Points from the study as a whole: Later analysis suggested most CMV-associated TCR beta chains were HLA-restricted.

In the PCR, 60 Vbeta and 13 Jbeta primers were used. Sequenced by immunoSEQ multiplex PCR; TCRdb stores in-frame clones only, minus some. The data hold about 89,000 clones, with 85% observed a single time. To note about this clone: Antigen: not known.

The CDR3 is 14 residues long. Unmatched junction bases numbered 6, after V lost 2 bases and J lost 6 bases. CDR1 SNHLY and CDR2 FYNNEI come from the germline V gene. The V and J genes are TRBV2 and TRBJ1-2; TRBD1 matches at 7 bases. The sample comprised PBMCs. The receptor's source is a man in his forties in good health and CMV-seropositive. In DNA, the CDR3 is TGTGCCAGCAGTGAAACCGGGACAGAGGATGGCTACACCTTC. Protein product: CASSETGTEDGYTF.